These 20 T cell receptor beta chains were all obtained from the same sample, sequenced in a study of neurological immune-mediated disorders. Specified time point: longitudinal time-point 3. One entry per CDR3 protein, called by TCRdb with MiXCR from the 5' RACE reads. This sample has 93,000 or so distinct CDR3 sequences; roughly a tenth occur once, and the top ten carry under 4%. Material for sequencing was PBMCs. The receptors here all came from a female donor with HTLV-1-associated myelopathy (HAM/TSP).

This clonotype appeared many times. The J gene is TRBJ2-7, the V gene TRBV6-5; D is possibly TRBD2 (6 bases). The length of the CDR3 is 15 residues. Trimming cost V 7 bases and J 5 bases, with 21 bases left between them. Germline V gene lookup returns CDR1 MNHEY and CDR2 SVGAGI. The CDR3 loop is CASNPGAGRGHEQYF. DNA for the CDR3: TGTGCCAGCAACCCCGGAGCGGGCAGAGGCCACGAGCAGTACTTC.

In this sample, this clonotype turned up a few times. This chain links TRBV20-1 with TRBJ2-1, with 15 bases that match TRBD2. Germline trimming cut 5 bases from V and 0 bases from J; bases unmatched to any gene: 11. The germline V gene has CDR1 DFQATT and CDR2 SNEGSKA (reference sequence). This CDR3 comprises 19 residues. The CDR3 DNA reads as TGCAGTGCTGCTACGGGACTAGCGGGGGGCCGGAGCTCCTACAATGAGCAGTTCTTC. Its protein product is CSAATGLAGGRSSYNEQFF.

This clonotype occurred many times. V gene TRBV12-3 or TRBV12-4 combines with J gene TRBJ2-2; maybe TRBD1 (5 bases). The CDR3 is 16 residues long. V was cut by 5 bases and J by 0 bases, with 13 bases left in between. This chain's CDR3 is CASSPRQRANTGELFF. Written as DNA, the CDR3 is TGTGCCAGCAGTCCTCGACAGCGAGCGAACACCGGGGAGCTGTTTTTT.

This clonotype was counted ten times or more. The chain uses TRBV6-2 or TRBV6-3 and TRBJ1-1; 7 bases match TRBD1. V lost 2 bases, J lost 0 bases, and 9 bases stayed unmatched. This CDR3 has 17 amino acids. The germline CDR1 and CDR2 sequences are MNHEY and SVGEGT. The CDR3 spells CASSYPPGQVMNTEAFF. The CDR3 nucleotides read TGTGCCAGCAGTTACCCCCCCGGACAGGTGATGAACACTGAAGCTTTCTTT.

This clonotype was observed many times. The V and J genes are TRBV24-1 and TRBJ1-2; no definite D call. Germline lookup yields CDR1 KGHDR and CDR2 SFDVKD. The germline V and J ends were trimmed by 4 bases and 7 bases, with 6 bases remaining between them. The CDR3 has 11 residues. DNA of the CDR3: TGTGCCACCAGTGACCCATTTGGCTACACCTTC. This sequence encodes CATSDPFGYTF.

This clonotype was seen at least ten times. This chain connects TRBV7-8 to TRBJ2-7; D possibly corresponds to TRBD1 (6 bases). The ends were cut back, 5 bases at V and 2 bases at J, with 22 bases in the middle. Germline loops: CDR1 SGHVS, CDR2 FQNEAQ. The CDR3 has 17 residues. The CDR3 region is CASSTRDTYGAPYEQYF. Here the CDR3 DNA reads TGTGCCAGCAGCACCCGGGACACCTATGGGGCACCCTACGAGCAGTACTTC.

This clonotype was detected many times. V is TRBV14 and J is TRBJ2-5, with D unclear. V shed 4 bases and J shed 2 bases, with 8 bases lying between them. The CDR3 runs to 13 residues. The germline V gene encodes CDR1 SGHDN and CDR2 FVKESK. The CDR3: CASSRFLQETQYF. CDR3 in DNA: TGTGCCAGCAGCCGGTTCCTTCAAGAGACCCAGTACTTC.

This clonotype appeared many times. The J gene is TRBJ2-3, the V gene TRBV20-1, with D possibly TRBD2 on 6 matching bases. The V end lost 5 bases, the J end lost 1 base, and 7 bases lay between the germline ends. Germline lookup yields CDR1 DFQATT and CDR2 SNEGSKA (reference sequence). The CDR3 has 12 amino acids. The chain's CDR3 is CSAGGGTDTQYF. CDR3 nucleotide sequence: TGCAGTGCTGGAGGGGGCACAGATACGCAGTATTTT.

The genes are TRBV7-9 and TRBJ2-3, with 9 bases aligning to TRBD1. J gave up 1 base and V 5 bases, and 4 bases lay outside the gene matches. CDR1 and CDR2 from the germline V gene are SEHNR and FQNEAQ (reference sequence). The CDR3 covers 15 residues. The CDR3: CASSLTGGGTDTQYF. The CDR3 DNA reads as TGTGCCAGCAGCCTGACAGGGGGGGGCACAGATACGCAGTATTTT. Filled out from reference TRBV7-9 and TRBJ2-3, the complete variable domain reads DTGVSQNPRHKITKRGQNVTFRCDPISEHNRLYWYRQTLGQGPEFLTYFQNEAQLEKSRLLSDRFSAERPKGSFSTLEIQRTEQGDSAMYLCASSLTGGGTDTQYFGPGTRLTVL.

This clonotype was counted only a few times. V is TRBV5-4 and J is TRBJ2-3, with a possible D match to TRBD2 (6 bases). V was pared by 9 bases and J by 4 bases, with 12 bases between. This CDR3 is 12 amino acids long. The germline gives CDR1 SGHNT, CDR2 YYREEE (reference sequence). The CDR3 DNA reads TGTGCCACCTATAGCGGACCAGATACGCAGTATTTT. Encoded protein: CATYSGPDTQYF.

This clonotype has a count of ten or more. The rearrangement uses TRBV9 and TRBJ2-3; maybe TRBD1 (5 bases). Germline CDR1 SGDLS, CDR2 YYNGEE. There are 14 residues in the CDR3. V lost 6 bases and J 7 bases, leaving 18 bases between the germline ends. Here the CDR3 DNA reads TGTGCCAGCAAGCCTGCCCCAGACAGACATACGCAGTATTTT. Residues: CASKPAPDRHTQYF.

This clonotype has ten or more counts. The chain carries TRBV28 and TRBJ2-7; TRBD1 matches at 7 bases. From germline, CDR1 is MDHEN and CDR2 SYDVKM. There are 15 residues in the CDR3. Germline trimming cut 1 base from V and 0 bases from J; bases unmatched to any gene: 3. CDR3 nucleotide sequence: TGTGCCAGCAGTTTATCGGACAGGAGCTCCTACGAGCAGTACTTC. The encoded protein is CASSLSDRSSYEQYF.

This clonotype was counted ten times or more. This chain joins TRBV20-1 and TRBJ2-1; D remains unclear. CDR3 length: 13 residues. The germline V and J ends were trimmed by 2 bases and 6 bases, with 11 bases remaining between them. Looked up from germline, CDR1 is DFQATT and CDR2 is SNEGSKA (reference sequence). The CDR3 DNA reads as TGCAGTGCTAGAATGCCCAAGACCAATGAGCAGTTCTTC. It encodes CSARMPKTNEQFF.

This clonotype was detected a few times. V is TRBV7-9 and J is TRBJ2-4; 11 positions agree with TRBD1. The CDR3 length is 17 residues. The ends lost 5 bases at V and 7 bases at J; junction bases unmatched: 13. Looked up from germline, CDR1 is SEHNR and CDR2 is FQNEAQ (reference sequence). CDR3 region: CASSRGQGALDGNIQYF. The CDR3 region has the DNA TGTGCCAGCAGCCGAGGACAGGGGGCGCTTGATGGGAACATTCAGTACTTC.

In this sample, this clonotype turned up many times. J is TRBJ2-3 and V is TRBV10-3; D uncertain. Trimming cost V 3 bases and J 0 bases, with 16 bases left between them. Germline CDR1 reads ENHRY; CDR2 reads SYGVKD. The CDR3 runs to 17 residues. The CDR3 reads CAISDRLFGLSTDTQYF. The CDR3, as DNA: TGTGCCATCAGTGATCGCCTCTTTGGGCTCAGCACAGATACGCAGTATTTT.

Concerning this clonotype: This may be a read error, as it is one base from a much larger clone. The chain combines TRBV11-3 with TRBJ2-2; TRBD2 might be the D (6 bases). Looked up from germline, CDR1 is SGHNT and CDR2 is YENEEA. The CDR3 totals 13 residues. The CDR3 spells CASSLEGSGEPFF. The CDR3 DNA reads TGTGCCAGCAGCTTAGAGGGTTCGGGGGAGCCGTTTTTT.

This clonotype was recorded at least ten times. The V call is TRBV7-9, the J call TRBJ2-7, with D possibly matching TRBD2 (6 bases). CDR3 length equals 13 residues. V lost 5 bases, J lost 7 bases, and 15 bases lay in between. CDR1 SEHNR and CDR2 FQNEAQ come from the germline V gene (reference sequence). The chain's CDR3 is CASSAPLAAEQYF. CDR3 coding DNA: TGTGCCAGCAGCGCCCCACTAGCAGCTGAGCAGTACTTC. Together with reference TRBV7-9 and TRBJ2-7, the CDR3 gives the full variable domain: DTGVSQNPRHKITKRGQNVTFRCDPISEHNRLYWYRQTLGQGPEFLTYFQNEAQLEKSRLLSDRFSAERPKGSFSTLEIQRTEQGDSAMYLCASSAPLAAEQYFGPGTRLTVT.

Many counts were recorded for this clonotype. This chain joins TRBV20-1 and TRBJ1-4, with TRBD1 identical over 9 bases. This CDR3 comprises 13 residues. The ends lost 3 bases at V and 10 bases at J; junction bases unmatched: 6. The germline V gene encodes CDR1 DFQATT and CDR2 SNEGSKA (reference sequence). The CDR3 loop is CSARDRGLGKLFF. The CDR3 nucleotides read TGCAGTGCTAGGGACAGGGGATTGGGAAAACTGTTTTTT.

This clonotype was counted at least ten times. The chain is built from TRBV29-1 and TRBJ1-5, with 9 bases that match TRBD1. Germline loops: CDR1 SQVTM, CDR2 ANQGSEA. The CDR3 has 14 residues. Unmatched junction bases numbered 6, after V lost 5 bases and J lost 4 bases. The CDR3 protein is CSVKGQGTNQPQHF. CDR3 DNA sequence: TGCAGCGTTAAGGGACAGGGCACGAATCAGCCCCAGCATTTT.

This clonotype was observed a handful of times. The genes are TRBV28 and TRBJ2-5; D remains ambiguous. Trimming left V 3 bases short and J 0 bases short, with 8 bases between. Germline lookup yields CDR1 MDHEN and CDR2 SYDVKM. The CDR3 covers 14 residues. This chain's CDR3 is CASSFPRYQETQYF. CDR3 nucleotides: TGTGCCAGCAGTTTCCCCAGGTACCAAGAGACCCAGTACTTC.